This T cell receptor beta chain was identified during a study of blood T cells in healthy people across ages. Study outcomes and limitations: Any changes in expanded clonotypes were possibly confounded, as donor CMV status remained unknown.

The CDR3 runs 14 residues. Germline loops: CDR1 MNHNY, CDR2 SVGAGI (reference sequence). Trimming stripped 0 bases from V and 4 bases from J, with 9 bases between. The count of this clonotype is one. The target antigen is unknown. A second roughly 7 to 11 cycle PCR used barcoded and J-beta primers. The authors tagged each cDNA molecule using a template-switch adaptor with 12 random nucleotides. TCRdb used MiXCR to reprocess the 5' RACE reads, holding one entry per CDR3 protein. The sample shows about 830,000 distinct CDR3 sequences, around 62% of them seen only once. Sample: blood. V usage is TRBV6-6 and J usage is TRBJ1-2; D is ambiguous. The TCR originated in a man aged 30 to 45 in good health. The CDR3, as DNA: TGTGCCAGCAGTTACTCCGGGCGGAGCTATGGCTACACCTTC. Amino acid sequence: CASSYSGRSYGYTF.